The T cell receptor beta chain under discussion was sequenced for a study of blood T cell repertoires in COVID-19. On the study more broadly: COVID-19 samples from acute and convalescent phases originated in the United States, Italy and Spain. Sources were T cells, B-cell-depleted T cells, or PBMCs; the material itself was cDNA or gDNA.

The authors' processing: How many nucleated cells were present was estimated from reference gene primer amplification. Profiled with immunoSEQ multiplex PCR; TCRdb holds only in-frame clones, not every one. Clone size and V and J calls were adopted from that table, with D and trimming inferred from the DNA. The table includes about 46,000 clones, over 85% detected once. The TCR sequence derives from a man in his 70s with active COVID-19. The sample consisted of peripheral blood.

CDR3 amino acids: CATSRQANTGELFF. The CDR3 region has the DNA TGTGCCACCAGTAGACAGGCGAACACCGGGGAGCTGTTTTTT. This chain joins TRBV24-1 and TRBJ2-2; D is perhaps TRBD1 (6 bases). Trimming removed 6 bases from V and 0 bases from J, with 7 bases in between. CDR1 and CDR2 (germline): KGHDR, SFDVKD. The CDR3 extends over 14 amino acids.